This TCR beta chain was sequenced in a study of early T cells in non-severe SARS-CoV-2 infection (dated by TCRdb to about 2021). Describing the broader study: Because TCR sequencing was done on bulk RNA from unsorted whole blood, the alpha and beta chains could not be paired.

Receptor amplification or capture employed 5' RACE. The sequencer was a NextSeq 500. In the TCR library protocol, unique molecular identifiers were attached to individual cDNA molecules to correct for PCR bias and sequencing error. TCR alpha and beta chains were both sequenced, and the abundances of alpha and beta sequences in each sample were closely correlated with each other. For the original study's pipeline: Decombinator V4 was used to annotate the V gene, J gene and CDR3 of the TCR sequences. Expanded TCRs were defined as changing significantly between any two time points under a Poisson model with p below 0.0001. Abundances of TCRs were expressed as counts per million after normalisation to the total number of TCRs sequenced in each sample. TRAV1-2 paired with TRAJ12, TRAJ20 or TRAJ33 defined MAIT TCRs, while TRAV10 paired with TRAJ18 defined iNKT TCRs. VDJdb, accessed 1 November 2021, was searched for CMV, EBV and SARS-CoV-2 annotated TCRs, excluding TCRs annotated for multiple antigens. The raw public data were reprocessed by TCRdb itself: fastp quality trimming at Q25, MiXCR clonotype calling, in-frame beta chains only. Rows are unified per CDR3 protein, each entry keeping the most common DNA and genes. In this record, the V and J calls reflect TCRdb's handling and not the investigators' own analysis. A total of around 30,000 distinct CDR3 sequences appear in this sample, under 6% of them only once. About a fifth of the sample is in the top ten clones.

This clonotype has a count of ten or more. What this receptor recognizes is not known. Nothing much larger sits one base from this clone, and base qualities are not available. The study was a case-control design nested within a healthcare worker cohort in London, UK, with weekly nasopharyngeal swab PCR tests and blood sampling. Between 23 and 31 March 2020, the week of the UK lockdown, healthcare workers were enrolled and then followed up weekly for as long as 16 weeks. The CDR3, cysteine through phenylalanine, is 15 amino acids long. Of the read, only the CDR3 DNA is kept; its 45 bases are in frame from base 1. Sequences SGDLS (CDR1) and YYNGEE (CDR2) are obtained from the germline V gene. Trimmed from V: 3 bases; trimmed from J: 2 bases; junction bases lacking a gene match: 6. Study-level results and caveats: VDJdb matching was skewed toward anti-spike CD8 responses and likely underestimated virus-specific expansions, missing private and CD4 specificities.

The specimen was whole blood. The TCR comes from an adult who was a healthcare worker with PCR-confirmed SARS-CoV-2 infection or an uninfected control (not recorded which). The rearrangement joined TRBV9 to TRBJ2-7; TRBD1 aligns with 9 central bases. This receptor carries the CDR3 CASSEGQGSPYEQYF. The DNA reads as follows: TGTGCCAGCAGCGAGGGACAGGGTAGCCCCTACGAGCAGTACTTC.